The clone carrying this T cell receptor beta chain was counted a few times. Its specificity is unknown. The CDR3 has 13 amino acids. J gave up 6 bases and V 4 bases, and 8 bases lay outside the gene matches. Germline V lookup: CDR1 SQVTM, CDR2 ANQGSEA. This sample was taken from a study of T cell repertoires in cytomegalovirus infection. Overall study: Through public TCR beta signatures, both CMV infection and matching HLA type were indicated. Whole-study findings and limits: Cumulative frequency (of public TCR beta family members) identified carriers of CMV plus the relevant HLA.

A single record per CDR3 protein comes from TCRdb applying MiXCR to the reads. The data contain 680,000 or so distinct CDR3 sequences, under 40% of them singletons. Sequencing was done on a sample of PBMCs. The V gene is TRBV29-1, the J gene TRBJ1-2; 7 nucleotides match TRBD1. This clonotype originated in a human donor in good health (CMV status not recorded). Some clones in this sample may be carry-over from other donors' samples. In DNA, the CDR3 is TGCAGCGTTGTCGTAGACAGGGACGATGGCTACACCTTC. It codes for CSVVVDRDDGYTF.